This T cell receptor (beta chain) was retrieved from a study of T cell changes during pregnancy in multiple sclerosis. Some clones are missing from TCRdb's copy, which holds only in-frame ones; the method was immunoSEQ multiplex PCR. The repertoire holds more than 65,000 clones, with more than 90% as singletons. This CDR3 is 14 amino acids long. Germline V gives CDR1 MNHEY, CDR2 SVGAGI. The V end lost 0 bases, the J end lost 8 bases, and 13 bases lay between the germline ends. V gene TRBV6-5 combines with J gene TRBJ1-2; maybe TRBD1 (6 bases). The starting material was peripheral blood, obtained in the second trimester of pregnancy. The TCR was taken from a female donor with multiple sclerosis, enrolled in a pregnancy study. Written as DNA, the CDR3 is TGTGCCAGCAGTTACTCCAGGGGCGCAGGCGGCTACACCTTC. It codes for CASSYSRGAGGYTF.